This TCR beta chain was sequenced in a study of Ad26.COV2.S vaccination and SARS-CoV-2 variants. A remark on this clone: Its specificity is unknown.

Study-wide results and caveats: People who got the vaccine or the placebo had similar non-spike TCR breadth.

TCRdb keeps only in-frame clones here, not all; method: immunoSEQ multiplex PCR. The sample carries around 170,000 clones, around 88% recorded once. Trimming took 5 bases from V and 8 from J; bases not matched to a gene: 4. This CDR3 is built from 14 residues. CDR1 MNHEY and CDR2 SMNVEV come from the germline V gene (reference sequence). This TCR derives from a human donor who had recovered from COVID-19. The chain couples TRBV27 to TRBJ2-1, with 12 bases matching TRBD2. The input for sequencing was peripheral blood, taken after recovery from COVID-19. CDR3 protein: CASSPRTSGDEQFF. The CDR3 region has the DNA TGTGCCAGCAGTCCGAGGACTAGCGGGGATGAGCAGTTCTTC.